This T cell receptor beta chain was sequenced for a study of T cell repertoires in cytomegalovirus infection. The junction had 7 bases not matched to a gene; V was cut back by 3 bases and J by 4 bases. CDR1 is SGHDN and CDR2 is FVKESK in the germline V gene. The CDR3 has 15 residues. Notes on this clonotype: Its antigen is undetermined.

Study conclusions and caveats: CMV-specific TCR beta clonotypes restricted by HLA-C were the ones dominating the ex vivo response.

Each CDR3 protein is one row after TCRdb ran MiXCR on the reads. Of about 20,000 distinct CDR3 sequences in the sample, roughly 40% are singletons; the top ten hold about 94%. The specimen comprised CD8+ T cells from cultured PBMCs, sampled from culture after CMV antigen stimulation. This TCR was recovered from a human donor in good health (CMV status not recorded). Some clones in this sample may be carry-over from other donors' samples. This rearrangement joins TRBV14 to TRBJ1-1; TRBD1 aligns across 8 bases. This CDR3 reads CASSQWTGRSTEAFF. The DNA for the CDR3 is TGTGCCAGCAGCCAGTGGACAGGGAGATCCACTGAAGCTTTCTTT.